This T cell receptor beta chain was profiled in a study of regulatory T cells in long-lasting Graves disease. Documented time point: persistent/refractory GD, antithyroid drugs over 5 years with positive TRAb. The TCR library was made from RNA extracted from PBMCs. This clonotype has a handful of counts. Construction of TCR beta libraries relied on iRepertoire HTBI primers and on Arm-PCR targeting CDR3 regions. Via MiXCR, TCRdb re-called the multiplex PCR reads, giving one row per CDR3 protein. Altogether about 660,000 distinct CDR3 sequences are present, about 30% being singletons, with the ten largest covering roughly 46%. This CDR3 is 15 amino acids long. V lost 4 bases to trimming and J lost 6 bases; unmatched junction nucleotides: 7. Germline CDR1 ENHRY, CDR2 SYGVKD.

The material sequenced was peripheral blood mononuclear cells (PBMCs), taken when the disease was refractory, from a patient treated with antithyroid drugs. This chain joins TRBV10-3 and TRBJ1-1, with TRBD1 identical over 11 bases. The source of this sequence is a female donor with Graves disease. CDR3 amino acids: CAISAEDRGQSEAFF. The DNA of the CDR3 is TGTGCCATCAGTGCCGAGGACAGGGGGCAATCTGAAGCTTTCTTT.